This T cell receptor beta chain was sequenced in a study of T cells after yellow fever vaccination. Study overall: Any fraction with a low cell number was prepared using SMART-Seq v4 Ultra Low Input. Study outcomes and limitations: There was a small share of clonotypes that showed up in both the CD4 and CD8 compartments. The booster saw the reappearance of most primary-vaccination clones (nearly 98% CD4, about 88% CD8).

Making TCR cDNA involved 5'RACE template switching, which added UMIs and a universal primer site. MiXCR, applied by TCRdb to the 5' RACE reads, yields one record per CDR3 protein. The data show under 550,000 distinct CDR3 sequences, 21% seen once. The germline gives CDR1 SGHTA, CDR2 FQGNSA. Trimming shortened V by 3 bases and J by 5 bases, and 13 bases separated the two germline ends. This CDR3 spans 14 amino acids. Of note for this clonotype: Antigen specificity is unknown.

This clonotype originated in a man in his late teens or twenties who received the YFV17D yellow fever vaccine. The chain links TRBV7-2 to TRBJ2-5; D tentatively fits TRBD1 or TRBD2 (5 bases each). Specimen: PBMCs, collected roughly 23 days after the first yellow fever vaccination. The CDR3 spells CASSLTGAGETQYF. The CDR3 DNA reads as TGTGCCAGCAGCTTGACCGGGGCCGGGGAGACCCAGTACTTC.